The 17 T cell receptor beta chains given below trace back to one sample, sequenced in a study of shared clonotypes between healthy human individuals. Clones were sequenced by immunoSEQ multiplex PCR, and TCRdb holds only the in-frame ones, with some missing. Counted here are under 750,000 clones, over 60% occurring once; the ten biggest clones make up more than 1.5%. Material for sequencing was memory CD4+ T cells sorted from blood. The subset denotes: CD45RA-negative fraction. These receptor sequences come from a woman aged 25 to 39 in good health.

J is TRBJ1-1 and V is TRBV6-5; a possible D gene is TRBD1 (6 bases). Germline CDR1 and CDR2: MNHEY and SVGAGI. The CDR3 has 15 residues. Trimming shortened V by 5 bases and J by 1 base, and 14 bases separated the two germline ends. CDR3 loop: CASSAGAATNTEAFF. In DNA, the CDR3 is TGTGCCAGCAGTGCAGGGGCGGCGACGAACACTGAAGCTTTCTTT.

There are a few counts of this clone. This chain joins TRBV18 and TRBJ2-1; D is unclear. V lost 2 bases, J lost 8 bases, and 10 bases lay in between. The CDR3 covers 13 residues. From germline, CDR1 is KGHSH and CDR2 LQKENI. The CDR3 sequence is CASSPWLVDEQFF. In nucleotides, the CDR3 is TGTGCCAGCTCACCATGGCTAGTGGATGAGCAGTTCTTC.

J is TRBJ2-3 and V is TRBV7-6, with D maybe TRBD1 (5 bases). With 0 bases removed from V and 3 bases from J, the gap between germline ends came to 13 bases. The CDR3 has 16 amino acids. CDR1 is SGHVS and CDR2 is FNYEAQ in the germline V gene. As DNA, the CDR3 is TGTGCCAGCAGCTTAGCGATAGGGGATGGAACAGATACGCAGTATTTT. Translated: CASSLAIGDGTDTQYF.

The chain couples TRBV5-1 to TRBJ2-3, with 8 nucleotides matching TRBD2. V was pared by 6 bases and J by 2 bases, with 5 bases of the junction left unmatched. This CDR3 region has 14 residues. The germline V gene has CDR1 SGHRS and CDR2 YFSETQ. This chain's CDR3 is CASTTGGTTDTQYF. Here the CDR3 DNA reads TGCGCCAGCACGACGGGAGGGACCACAGATACGCAGTATTTT.

This chain connects TRBV11-2 to TRBJ2-7, with D possibly being TRBD2 (6 bases). This CDR3 has 15 amino acids. Germline values: CDR1 SGHAT, CDR2 FQNNGV. V lost 1 base, J lost 3 bases, and 13 bases lay in between. The CDR3 reads CASSLALAEIYEQYF. In DNA form, the CDR3 reads TGTGCCAGCAGCTTAGCACTAGCAGAAATCTACGAGCAGTACTTC.

This chain's CDR3 is CASSLEYGQGCNEQFF. CDR3 DNA: TGTGCCAGCAGCTTAGAATACGGACAGGGGTGCAATGAGCAGTTCTTC. This chain links TRBV7-2 with TRBJ2-1; the match to TRBD1 covers 9 bases. V shed 1 base, J shed 6 bases, and the junction held 7 bases outside the gene matches. The CDR3 length is 16 residues. CDR1 and CDR2 (germline): SGHTA, FQGNSA.

This rearrangement joins TRBV5-5 to TRBJ2-7; D ambiguous. CDR1 SGHKS and CDR2 YYEKEE come from the germline V gene (reference sequence). CDR3 length: 15 residues. Trimming left V 3 bases short and J 3 bases short, with 16 bases between. The CDR3 nucleotides are TGTGCCAGCAGCTCCTTTCCCAGCAGATTCTACGAGCAGTACTTC. Encoded protein: CASSSFPSRFYEQYF.

This clone has a handful of counts. The V gene is TRBV4-1, the J gene TRBJ1-1; 9 bases match TRBD1. V gave up 0 bases and J gave up 10 bases; unmatched junction bases: 6. CDR1 MGHRA and CDR2 YSYEKL come from the germline V gene. The CDR3 has 14 amino acids. The DNA of the CDR3 is TGCGCCAGCAGCCAAGAGCACAGGGGGCGTGGAGCTTTCTTT. Translating gives CASSQEHRGRGAFF.

The chain employs TRBV5-1 and TRBJ1-1; TRBD1 agrees at 7 bases. The trim removed 3 bases at V and 3 bases at J, leaving 5 bases unmatched. This CDR3 is 14 amino acids long. The germline V gene has CDR1 SGHRS and CDR2 YFSETQ. CDR3 DNA: TGCGCCAGCAGCTCCGGGACAGCGGACACTGAAGCTTTCTTT. It specifies CASSSGTADTEAFF.

The rearrangement links TRBV5-1 to TRBJ2-3; D tentatively fits TRBD1 or TRBD2 (5 bases each). The CDR3 has 14 residues. Per germline, CDR1 SGHRS and CDR2 YFSETQ. Trimming cost V 2 bases and J 2 bases, with 9 bases left between them. In DNA, the CDR3 is TGCGCCAGCAGCTTAGGGACCTTCACAGATACGCAGTATTTT. It yields the protein CASSLGTFTDTQYF.

This clone was recorded a few times. The chain recombines TRBV18 with TRBJ2-2; TRBD1 matches 10 bases. The CDR3 has 15 amino acids. The V and J ends lost 6 bases and 6 bases, in that order; junction bases with no gene match: 7. From germline, CDR1 is KGHSH and CDR2 LQKENI. CDR3 in DNA: TGTGCCAGCTCTCGCGGGACAGGGGACGCCGGGGAGCTGTTTTTT. Encoded protein: CASSRGTGDAGELFF.

The chain is built from TRBV7-9 and TRBJ2-7; D is unclear. Trimming cost V 4 bases and J 5 bases, with 18 bases left between them. The CDR3 extends over 15 amino acids. Germline CDR1 is SEHNR and CDR2 is FQNEAQ (reference sequence). The CDR3 nucleotides read TGTGCCAGCAGCTATCAGGACGGACGGTCCGACGAGCAGTACTTC. Residues: CASSYQDGRSDEQYF.

This rearrangement joins TRBV7-3 to TRBJ1-1; no reliable D call. The V gene's germline CDR1 is SGHTA and CDR2 FQGTGA. This CDR3 has 14 residues. V was clipped by 5 bases and J by 4 bases, with 14 bases between them. The CDR3 bases are TGTGCCAGCAGCCCCCATCGGATTAGCACTGAAGCTTTCTTT. Encoded protein: CASSPHRISTEAFF.

The rearrangement joins TRBV5-8 to TRBJ2-2; D uncertain. The CDR3 contains 11 residues. V was pared by 2 bases and J by 7 bases, with 3 bases between. Germline CDR1 reads SGHTS; CDR2 reads YDEGEE. The CDR3 coding sequence is TGTGCCAGCAGCTTCATCGGGGAGCTGTTTTTT. As protein: CASSFIGELFF.

The chain carries TRBV7-7 and TRBJ2-5, with unresolved D. CDR3 length equals 13 residues. Deletions cut 4 bases from V and 5 bases from J, with 11 bases between. In germline, CDR1 is SSHAT, CDR2 FNYEAQ (reference sequence). CDR3 protein: CASSSQLLETQYF. CDR3 coding DNA: TGTGCCAGCAGCTCACAGCTGTTGGAGACCCAGTACTTC.

The gene calls are TRBV25-1 and TRBJ2-5; 8 nucleotides align to TRBD1. The CDR3 length is 17 residues. Per germline, CDR1 MGHDK and CDR2 SYGVNS. V gave up 7 bases and J gave up 2 bases; unmatched junction bases: 15. Here the CDR3 DNA reads TGTGCCAGCACCCTTAGCCCCTCAGGACAGGGACAAGAGACCCAGTACTTC. The encoded protein is CASTLSPSGQGQETQYF.

V usage is TRBV9 and J usage is TRBJ2-7; the match to TRBD2 covers 10 bases. Germline V gene lookup returns CDR1 SGDLS and CDR2 YYNGEE. The junction had 7 bases not matched to a gene; V was cut back by 3 bases and J by 4 bases. This CDR3 comprises 15 residues. The CDR3 spells CASSETGTSDYEQYF. The CDR3 DNA follows: TGTGCCAGCAGCGAAACCGGGACTAGCGATTACGAGCAGTACTTC.